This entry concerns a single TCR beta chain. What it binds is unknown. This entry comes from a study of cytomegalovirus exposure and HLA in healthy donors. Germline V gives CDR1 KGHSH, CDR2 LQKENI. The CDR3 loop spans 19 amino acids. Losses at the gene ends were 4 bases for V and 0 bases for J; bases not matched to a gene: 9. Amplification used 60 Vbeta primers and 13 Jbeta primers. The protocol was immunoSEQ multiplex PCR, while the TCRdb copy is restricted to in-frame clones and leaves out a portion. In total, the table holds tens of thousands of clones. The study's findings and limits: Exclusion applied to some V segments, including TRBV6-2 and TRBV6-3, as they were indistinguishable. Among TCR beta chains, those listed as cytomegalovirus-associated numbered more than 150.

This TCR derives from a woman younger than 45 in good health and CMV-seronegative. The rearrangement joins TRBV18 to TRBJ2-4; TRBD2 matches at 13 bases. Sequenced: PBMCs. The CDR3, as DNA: TGTGCCAGCTCACTCATCGGACTAGCGGGAGCCCAAGCCAAAAACATTCAGTACTTC. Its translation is CASSLIGLAGAQAKNIQYF.